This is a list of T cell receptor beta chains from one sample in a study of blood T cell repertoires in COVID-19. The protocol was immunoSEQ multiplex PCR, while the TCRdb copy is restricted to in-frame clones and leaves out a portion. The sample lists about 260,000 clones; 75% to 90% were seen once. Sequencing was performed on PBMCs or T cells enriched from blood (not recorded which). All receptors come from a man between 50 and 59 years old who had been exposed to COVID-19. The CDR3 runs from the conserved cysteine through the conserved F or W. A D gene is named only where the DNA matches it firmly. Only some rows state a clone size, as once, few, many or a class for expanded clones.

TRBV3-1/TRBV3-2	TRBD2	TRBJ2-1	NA	TGTGCCAGCAGCCGAGCACTAGCGGGAGGTGTCGGCTCCTACAATGAGCAGTTCTTC	CASSRALAGGVGSYNEQFF
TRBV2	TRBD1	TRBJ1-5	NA	TGTGCCAGCACGGCCCAGGGGGCGGGTCAGCCCCAGCATTTT	CASTAQGAGQPQHF
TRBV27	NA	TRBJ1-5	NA	TGTGCCAGCAGGGAGAAGGGACAACGGTATAGCAATCAGCCCCAGCATTTT	CASREKGQRYSNQPQHF
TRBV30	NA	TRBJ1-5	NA	TGTGCCTGGAGTGTAGAAGGGGTCCAGCCCCAGCATTTT	CAWSVEGVQPQHF
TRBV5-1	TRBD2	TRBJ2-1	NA	TGCGCCAGCAGCCGCATGACTAGCGGGTCCTACAATGAGCAGTTCTTC	CASSRMTSGSYNEQFF
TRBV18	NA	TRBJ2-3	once	TGTGCCAGCTCAAATCAGACTGACGGCACAGATACGCAGTATTTT	CASSNQTDGTDTQYF
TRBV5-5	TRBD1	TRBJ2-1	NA	TGTGCCAGTATTCAAGGGGGCGGTAACCGATACAATGAGCAGTTCTTC	CASIQGGGNRYNEQFF
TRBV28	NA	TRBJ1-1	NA	TGTGCCAGCAGACGGGGTCCTGAAGCTTTCTTT	CASRRGPEAFF
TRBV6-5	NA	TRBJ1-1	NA	TGTGCCAGCATCCCGCGGATGGGTGAAGCTTTCTTT	CASIPRMGEAFF
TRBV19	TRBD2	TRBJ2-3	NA	TGTGCCAGTAGTTCGGGACTAGCGAGCACAGATACGCAGTATTTT	CASSSGLASTDTQYF
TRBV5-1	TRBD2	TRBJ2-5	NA	TGCGCCAGCAGCTTGGGGTCAGCGGGAGAAGAGACCCAGTACTTC	CASSLGSAGEETQYF
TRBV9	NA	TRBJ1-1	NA	TGTGCCAGCAGCGTAGTTTCAGGGATAGCTTTCTTT	CASSVVSGIAFF
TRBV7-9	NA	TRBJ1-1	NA	TGTGCCAGCAGCAGGTATAGCGACACTGAAGCTTTCTTT	CASSRYSDTEAFF
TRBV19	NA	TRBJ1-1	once	TGTGCCAGTAGTATAGTTTGGGAGAAGCTGAACACTGAAGCTTTCTTT	CASSIVWEKLNTEAFF
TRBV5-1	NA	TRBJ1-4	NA	TGCGCCAGCAGCTGGGGGCAGGTTATATCGTACGAAAAACTGTTTTTT	CASSWGQVISYEKLFF
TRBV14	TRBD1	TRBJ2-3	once	TGTGCCAGCAGCCAAGTTACAGGGGGCTTCGGGACGCAGTATTTT	CASSQVTGGFGTQYF
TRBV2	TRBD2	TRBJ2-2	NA	TGTGCCAGCAGCATAGCGGGGCAATACACCGGGGAGCTGTTTTTT	CASSIAGQYTGELFF
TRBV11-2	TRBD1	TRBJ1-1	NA	TGTGCCAGCAGCCTCGACAGGGGTGAAGCTTTCTTT	CASSLDRGEAFF
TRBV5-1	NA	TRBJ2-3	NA	TGCGCCAGCCTACCGGGACAAACCACAGATACGCAGTATTTT	CASLPGQTTDTQYF
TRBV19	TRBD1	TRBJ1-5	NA	TGTGCCAGTAGTTCCAACAGGGGGCCTCAGCCCCAGCATTTT	CASSSNRGPQPQHF
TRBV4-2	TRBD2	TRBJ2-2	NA	TGTGCCAGCAGCCAAGATGTCCCTTTGGGCGGGGGGCTCGGGGAGCTGTTTTTT	CASSQDVPLGGGLGELFF
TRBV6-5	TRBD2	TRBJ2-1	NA	TGTGCCAGCAGCATAGCGGGGTCAAACAATGAGCAGTTCTTC	CASSIAGSNNEQFF
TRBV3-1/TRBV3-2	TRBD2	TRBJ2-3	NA	TGTGCCAGCAGCCAAGTTCTGAGCGGGAGAGGAACAGATACGCAGTATTTT	CASSQVLSGRGTDTQYF
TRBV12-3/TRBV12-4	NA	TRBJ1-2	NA	TGTGCCAGCAGTTTATCAACTCGAGGCTACACCTTC	CASSLSTRGYTF
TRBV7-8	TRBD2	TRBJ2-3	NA	TGTGCCAGCAGCCCCCCTAGCGGGGGCACAGATACGCAGTATTTT	CASSPPSGGTDTQYF
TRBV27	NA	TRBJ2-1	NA	TGTGCCAGCAGTCAACACCTACAGGGCAATGAGCAGTTCTTC	CASSQHLQGNEQFF
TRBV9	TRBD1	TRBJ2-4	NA	TGTGCCAGCAGCCAGGGACAGGGACTAAACATTCAGTACTTC	CASSQGQGLNIQYF
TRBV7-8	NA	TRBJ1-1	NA	TGTGCCAGCAGCTTAGTTCAGGGGCCTGAAGCTTTCTTT	CASSLVQGPEAFF
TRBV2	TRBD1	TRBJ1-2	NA	TGTGCCAGCCAGGACAGGAGCTGGGAGGGCTACACCTTC	CASQDRSWEGYTF
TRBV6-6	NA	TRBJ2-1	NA	TGTGCCAGCAGCCGTAGGGGCTCGGATTACAATGAGCAGTTCTTC	CASSRRGSDYNEQFF
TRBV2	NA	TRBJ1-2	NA	TGTGCCAGCAGTGAGCGGGGAACCTATGGCTACACCTTC	CASSERGTYGYTF
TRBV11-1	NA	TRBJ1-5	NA	TGTGCCAGCAGCTTAGGACAAAATCAGCCCCAGCATTTT	CASSLGQNQPQHF
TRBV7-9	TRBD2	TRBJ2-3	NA	TGTGCCAGCAGCCTTATAGCGGGGGAAGGGCAGTATTTT	CASSLIAGEGQYF
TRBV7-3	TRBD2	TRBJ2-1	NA	TGTGCCAGCAGCTTTAGCGGGAGCCCATACAATGAGCAGTTCTTC	CASSFSGSPYNEQFF
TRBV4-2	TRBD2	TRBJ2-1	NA	TGTGCCAGCAGCCAAAAAGATGCTAGCGGGAGTGTTTATGAGCAGTTCTTC	CASSQKDASGSVYEQFF
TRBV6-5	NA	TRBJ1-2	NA	TGTGCCAGCAGTTACGCGGATAGGGCAGGGAACTATGGCTACACCTTC	CASSYADRAGNYGYTF
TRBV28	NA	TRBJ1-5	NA	TGTGCCAGCAGCCCGGGGGGGGCCTGGCAGCCCCAGCATTTT	CASSPGGAWQPQHF
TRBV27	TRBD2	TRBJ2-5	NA	TGTGCCAGCAGTTTAGGCGGGGGGGCCGAAGAGACCCAGTACTTC	CASSLGGGAEETQYF
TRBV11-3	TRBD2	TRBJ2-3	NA	TGTGCCAGCAGCACTACACTAGCGGCTAGCACAGATACGCAGTATTTT	CASSTTLAASTDTQYF
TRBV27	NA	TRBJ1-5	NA	TGTGCCAGCAGTCTCCTAAATCAGCCCCAGCATTTT	CASSLLNQPQHF
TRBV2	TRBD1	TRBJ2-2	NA	TGTGCCAGCAGCCTGGACAGGGGGGAGTACACCGGGGAGCTGTTTTTT	CASSLDRGEYTGELFF
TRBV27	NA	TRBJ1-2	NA	TGTGCCAGCAGTTTATTGTCAGGGTCCAACTATGGCTACACCTTC	CASSLLSGSNYGYTF
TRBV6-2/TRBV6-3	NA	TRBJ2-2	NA	TGTGCCAGCAGCGAACAGGGTGGGCAGAACACCGGGGAGCTGTTTTTT	CASSEQGGQNTGELFF
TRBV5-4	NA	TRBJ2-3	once	TGTGCCAGCAGCTTGGGGAGTTTTAGCACAGATACGCAGTATTTT	CASSLGSFSTDTQYF
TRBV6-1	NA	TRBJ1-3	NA	TGTGCCAGCAGTGGGACAACTCGGCGGACTGGAAACACCATATATTTT	CASSGTTRRTGNTIYF
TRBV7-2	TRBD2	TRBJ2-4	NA	TGTGCCAGCAGCTCCGGGGGGTCCAAAAACATTCAGTACTTC	CASSSGGSKNIQYF
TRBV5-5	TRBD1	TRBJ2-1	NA	TGTGCCAGCAGCTTGGTGGGACAGGGGTTCAATGAGCAGTTCTTC	CASSLVGQGFNEQFF
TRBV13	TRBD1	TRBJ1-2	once	TGTGCCAGCGATCCCGGGACAGAACACTATGGCTACACCTTC	CASDPGTEHYGYTF
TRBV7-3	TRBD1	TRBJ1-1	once	TGTGCCTCCCGACAGGGGATGAACACTGAAGCTTTCTTT	CASRQGMNTEAFF
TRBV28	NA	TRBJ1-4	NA	TGTGCCAGCAGTTCCCCCCGGGGTGCAACTAATGAAAAACTGTTTTTT	CASSSPRGATNEKLFF
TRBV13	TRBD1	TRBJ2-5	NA	TGTGCCAGCAGCCTGGCTCCTAGGGGGCCAAAAGAGACCCAGTACTTC	CASSLAPRGPKETQYF
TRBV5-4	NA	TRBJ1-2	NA	TGTGCCAGCAGCTTGGCGGCCGGGAACTATGGCTACACCTTC	CASSLAAGNYGYTF
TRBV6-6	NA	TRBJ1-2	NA	TGTGCCAGCAGTTATTTTTTATCGGACACCTATGGCTACACCTTC	CASSYFLSDTYGYTF
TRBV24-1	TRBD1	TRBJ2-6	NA	TGTGCCACCAGTGATAGGCAGGGGGATGGGGCCAACGTCCTGACTTTC	CATSDRQGDGANVLTF
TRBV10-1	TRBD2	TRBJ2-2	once	TGCGCCAGCAGTGAAGCGCCTAGCGGGAGGGCCAACACCGGGGAGCTGTTTTTT	CASSEAPSGRANTGELFF